Below are 30 T cell receptor beta chains sequenced from a single sample in a study of cytomegalovirus exposure and HLA in healthy donors. Researchers ran the PCR with 60 Vbeta and 13 Jbeta primers. The data were produced by immunoSEQ multiplex PCR, yet TCRdb's version contains in-frame clones alone and is incomplete. Among about 140,000 clones listed, around four fifths were seen once. Sample: PBMCs. These receptors were taken from a woman in her sixties or seventies in good health and CMV-seropositive.

The rearrangement uses TRBV2 and TRBJ2-2; 16 bases agree with TRBD2. Germline CDR1 is SNHLY and CDR2 is FYNNEI. After removal of 4 bases from V and 2 bases from J, the junction contained 4 bases not matched to a gene. This CDR3 has 18 amino acids. CDR3 sequence (DNA): TGTGCCAGCAGTGGGGGACTAGCGGGAGGGCCTAACACCGGGGAGCTGTTTTTT. Translation gives CASSGGLAGGPNTGELFF.

This chain uses TRBV7-2 with TRBJ2-7; possible D gene TRBD1, 6 bases. The CDR3 covers 14 residues. The V end was cut by 7 bases, the J end by 1 base, with 14 bases between. From germline, CDR1 is SGHTA and CDR2 FQGNSA. CDR3 residues: CASNPGHGSYEQYF. The CDR3 nucleotides read TGTGCCAGCAACCCGGGACATGGATCCTACGAGCAGTACTTC.

The chain carries TRBV7-9 and TRBJ2-3, with D possibly TRBD1 on 6 matching bases. The CDR3 loop spans 16 amino acids. Germline CDR1 SEHNR, CDR2 FQNEAQ (reference sequence). V was trimmed by 10 bases and J by 5 bases, leaving 25 bases between them. This CDR3 reads CATRGSLTRGGDTQYF. CDR3 bases: TGTGCCACCAGGGGATCGCTTACCCGGGGTGGAGATACGCAGTATTTT. Full variable domain (outside the CDR3, taken from reference TRBV7-9 and TRBJ2-3): DTGVSQNPRHKITKRGQNVTFRCDPISEHNRLYWYRQTLGQGPEFLTYFQNEAQLEKSRLLSDRFSAERPKGSFSTLEIQRTEQGDSAMYLCATRGSLTRGGDTQYFGPGTRLTVL.

This clone showed up just a few times. V gene TRBV2 combines with J gene TRBJ2-1, with D possibly being TRBD2 (6 bases). The V gene lost 8 bases and the J gene lost 6 bases, with 26 bases spanning the gap. CDR3 length equals 17 residues. CDR1 and CDR2 (germline): SNHLY, FYNNEI. CDR3 residues: CASRSGGRVGGRNEQFF. The CDR3 coding sequence is TGTGCCAGCCGGAGTGGGGGTCGCGTGGGAGGTCGCAATGAGCAGTTCTTC.

The V call is TRBV28, the J call TRBJ1-1, with D uncertain. Germline CDR1 is MDHEN and CDR2 is SYDVKM. Trimming pared 10 bases from V and 5 bases from J, leaving 11 bases between. The CDR3 is made up of 11 amino acids. In DNA, the CDR3 is TGTGCCACATTGGTGAGGACTGAAGCTTTCTTT. This translates into CATLVRTEAFF. Complete variable domain (other parts from reference TRBV28 and TRBJ1-1): DVKVTQSSRYLVKRTGEKVFLECVQDMDHENMFWYRQDPGLGLRLIYFSYDVKMKEKGDIPEGYSVSREKKERFSLILESASTNQTSMYLCATLVRTEAFFGQGTRLTVV.

The rearrangement uses TRBV7-9 and TRBJ1-1; D might be TRBD1 (5 bases). CDR3 length equals 15 residues. CDR1 is SEHNR and CDR2 is FQNEAQ in the germline V gene (reference sequence). Trimming removed 4 bases at V and 0 bases at J, with 12 bases between. This CDR3 reads CASSYPGGLNTEAFF. The CDR3 DNA is TGTGCCAGCAGCTACCCGGGGGGTCTGAACACTGAAGCTTTCTTT. Full variable domain (missing parts from reference TRBV7-9 and TRBJ1-1): DTGVSQNPRHKITKRGQNVTFRCDPISEHNRLYWYRQTLGQGPEFLTYFQNEAQLEKSRLLSDRFSAERPKGSFSTLEIQRTEQGDSAMYLCASSYPGGLNTEAFFGQGTRLTVV.

The J gene is TRBJ2-6, the V gene TRBV23-1; 9 positions match TRBD1. TRBV23-1 is flagged as an ORF with uncertain function. The CDR3 loop spans 18 amino acids. The V gene end was trimmed by 8 bases and the J gene end by 4 bases; junction bases not matched to a gene: 15. CDR3 in amino acids: CASPPFRDRVAGANVLTF. The CDR3 DNA sequence: TGCGCCAGCCCACCTTTCCGGGACAGGGTGGCCGGGGCCAACGTCCTGACTTTC.

The chain uses TRBV18 and TRBJ1-2, with a weak D call TRBD1 (6 bases). The ends were cut back, 2 bases at V and 3 bases at J, with 13 bases in the middle. Germline V CDR1 and CDR2: KGHSH, LQKENI. This CDR3 is 15 amino acids long. Here the CDR3 DNA reads TGTGCCAGCTCACCAGGCCGGGGGGGCGACTATGGCTACACCTTC. It encodes CASSPGRGGDYGYTF.

V is TRBV7-2 and J is TRBJ2-3; 13 nucleotides line up with TRBD2. V lost 5 bases and J lost 4; bases outside the gene matches: 6. Germline loops: CDR1 SGHTA, CDR2 FQGNSA. The CDR3 runs to 16 residues. Here the CDR3 reads CASSPLLAGGADTQYF. CDR3 in DNA: TGTGCCAGCAGCCCTCTACTAGCGGGAGGGGCAGATACGCAGTATTTT.

The chain combines TRBV28 with TRBJ2-7, with D maybe TRBD2 (5 bases). V dropped 6 bases and J dropped 3 bases, with 12 bases sitting between them. Germline CDR1 and CDR2: MDHEN and SYDVKM. This CDR3 contains 13 residues. For the CDR3, the DNA is TGTGCCAGCAGCCTGGAGGAGATCTACGAGCAGTACTTC. The encoded protein is CASSLEEIYEQYF.

CDR3 in amino acids: CASSQLAGGYTGELFF. The CDR3, as DNA: TGCGCCAGCAGCCAACTAGCGGGAGGTTACACCGGGGAGCTGTTTTTT. V and J are TRBV4-3 and TRBJ2-2, with 11 bases lining up with TRBD2. This CDR3 has 16 residues. Looked up from germline, CDR1 is LGHNA and CDR2 is YSLEER. The V gene end was trimmed by 2 bases and the J gene end by 3 bases; junction bases not matched to a gene: 2.

The chain combines TRBV6-1 with TRBJ2-7; the match to TRBD1 covers 10 bases. CDR3 length equals 15 residues. Per the germline V gene, CDR1 is MNHNS and CDR2 is SASEGT. After removal of 4 bases from V and 6 bases from J, the junction contained 9 bases not matched to a gene. The CDR3 nucleotides are TGTGCCAGCAGTGCACCCGGGACAGGGGAAAGCGAGCAGTACTTC. As protein: CASSAPGTGESEQYF.

V and J are TRBV28 and TRBJ1-4; TRBD1 aligns across 8 bases. The CDR3 contains 15 residues. From germline, CDR1 is MDHEN and CDR2 SYDVKM. V shed 6 bases, J shed 7 bases, and the junction held 10 bases outside the gene matches. CDR3 DNA sequence: TGTGCCAGCAGCCTTAGACAGGGGAGGAGTGAAAAACTGTTTTTT. Translated: CASSLRQGRSEKLFF.

The chain couples TRBV5-1 to TRBJ2-2; 7 bases line up with TRBD1. CDR3 length: 15 residues. Germline CDR1 is SGHRS and CDR2 is YFSETQ. V gave up 4 bases and J gave up 2 bases; unmatched junction bases: 5. The CDR3 nucleotides read TGCGCCAGCAGCACGCAGGGGGTAAACACCGGGGAGCTGTTTTTT. Its protein product is CASSTQGVNTGELFF.

DNA for the CDR3: TGTGCCAGTAGTATTATCCGGGGTAGAACTGAAGCTTTCTTT. It encodes CASSIIRGRTEAFF. The chain combines TRBV19 with TRBJ1-1; D is uncertain. V gave up 3 bases and J gave up 5 bases, with 13 bases separating them. This CDR3 region has 14 residues. Germline CDR1 LNHDA, CDR2 SQIVND (reference sequence).

The chain's CDR3 is CASSERAGEWETQYF. The CDR3 region has the DNA TGTGCCAGCAGTGAAAGGGCGGGAGAGTGGGAGACCCAGTACTTC. V usage is TRBV6-1 and J usage is TRBJ2-5; TRBD2 matches 7 bases. Trimming took 2 bases from V and 5 from J; bases not matched to a gene: 8. Per germline, CDR1 MNHNS and CDR2 SASEGT. CDR3 length equals 15 residues.

The rearrangement links TRBV4-1 to TRBJ2-7; 12 bases are a match to TRBD1. With 1 base clipped from V and 7 bases from J, the junction kept 8 bases outside the gene matches. Per germline, CDR1 MGHRA and CDR2 YSYEKL. There are 16 residues in the CDR3. The CDR3 reads CASSQVGQGAPKEQYF. As DNA, the CDR3 is TGCGCCAGCAGCCAAGTGGGACAGGGGGCCCCTAAGGAGCAGTACTTC.

The chain has TRBV6-6 and TRBJ1-2, with TRBD1 as a possible D gene (6 bases). Germline V lookup: CDR1 MNHNY, CDR2 SVGAGI (reference sequence). The V end was cut by 5 bases, the J end by 0 bases, with 10 bases between. This CDR3 has 14 residues. The CDR3 region has the DNA TGTGCCAGCAGTAGACAGGAAACTAACTATGGCTACACCTTC. It specifies CASSRQETNYGYTF.

This sequence joins TRBV4-3 and TRBJ1-3; no firm D call. Between the trimmed V and J ends, which lost 2 bases and 3 bases, there was a span of 5 bases. The CDR3 runs 13 residues. Germline V gene lookup returns CDR1 LGHNA and CDR2 YSLEER. The CDR3: CASSQTGGNTIYF. CDR3 DNA: TGCGCCAGCAGCCAAACTGGTGGAAACACCATATATTTT.

The rearrangement joins TRBV6-5 to TRBJ1-4, with D unresolved. This CDR3 contains 14 residues. Trimming removed 6 bases at V and 1 base at J, with 9 bases between. CDR1 is MNHEY and CDR2 is SVGAGI in the germline V gene. DNA for the CDR3: TGTGCCAGCAGGGAGTTCGGAACTAATGAAAAACTGTTTTTT. The encoded protein is CASREFGTNEKLFF.

The J gene is TRBJ2-2, the V gene TRBV5-1; the D gene is possibly TRBD1 (5 bases). The CDR3 is 13 residues long. Trimming took 2 bases from V and 4 from J, leaving 6 bases between them. CDR1 is SGHRS, CDR2 YFSETQ, per germline. CDR3 nucleotide sequence: TGCGCCAGCAGCTTAGGGGTCACCGGGGAGCTGTTTTTT. This translates into CASSLGVTGELFF.

The chain employs TRBV7-2 and TRBJ2-5, with no clear D. Per the germline V gene, CDR1 is SGHTA and CDR2 is FQGNSA. This CDR3 contains 15 residues. V was trimmed by 2 bases and J by 4 bases, leaving 14 bases between them. The CDR3 DNA reads TGTGCCAGCAGCTTAACGTCAAATGTGGCAGAGACCCAGTACTTC. Translation gives CASSLTSNVAETQYF.

This clone was counted once. The V call is TRBV2, the J call TRBJ2-3; D possibly corresponds to TRBD2 (6 bases). The CDR3 spans 14 residues. The V gene's germline CDR1 is SNHLY and CDR2 FYNNEI. V was shortened by 4 bases and J by 2 bases, with 10 bases between the two germline ends. As DNA, the CDR3 is TGTGCCAGCAGTGGGGGACTCGTCACAGATACGCAGTATTTT. It is translated as CASSGGLVTDTQYF. The full variable domain, in which reference TRBV2 and TRBJ2-3 provide the parts outside the CDR3, is EPEVTQTPSHQVTQMGQEVILRCVPISNHLYFYWYRQILGQKVEFLVSFYNNEISEKSEIFDDQFSVERPDGSNFTLKIRSTKLEDSAMYFCASSGGLVTDTQYFGPGTRLTVL.

This sequence joins TRBV9 and TRBJ2-1, with TRBD1 as a possible D gene (5 bases). Trimming removed 1 base from V and 7 bases from J, with 18 bases in between. The germline CDR1 and CDR2 sequences are SGDLS and YYNGEE. This CDR3 is 16 amino acids long. CDR3 protein: CASSVKDSLKVNEQFF. DNA for the CDR3: TGTGCCAGCAGCGTAAAAGACAGCCTTAAGGTTAATGAGCAGTTCTTC.

The chain uses TRBV27 and TRBJ2-3; D perhaps matches TRBD1 (6 bases). The CDR3 has 13 amino acids. The ends were cut back, 7 bases at V and 6 bases at J, with 14 bases in the middle. Per the germline V gene, CDR1 is MNHEY and CDR2 is SMNVEV (reference sequence). The CDR3 DNA reads as TGTGCCAGCAATAAACAGGGTCGGGATACGCAGTATTTT. Its protein is CASNKQGRDTQYF.

This sequence joins TRBV30 and TRBJ2-7, with a possible D match to TRBD2 (6 bases). Germline CDR1 GTSNPN, CDR2 SVGIG (reference sequence). This CDR3 comprises 13 residues. V lost 3 bases, J lost 6 bases, and 15 bases lay in between. CDR3 loop: CAWSLSLGGEQYF. Here the CDR3 DNA reads TGTGCCTGGAGCCTTTCCCTGGGGGGCGAGCAGTACTTC.

This rearrangement joins TRBV30 to TRBJ2-7, with D hard to call. The CDR3 runs 15 residues. V was pared by 0 bases and J by 2 bases, with 14 bases between. The germline CDR1 and CDR2 sequences are GTSNPN and SVGIG (reference sequence). The CDR3, as DNA: TGTGCCTGGAGTGTTAAGCAATTACTCCCCTACGAGCAGTACTTC. Amino acid sequence: CAWSVKQLLPYEQYF.

The CDR3 spells CASSAAGGTSTDTQYF. The CDR3 DNA reads TGTGCCAGCAGTGCAGCGGGAGGGACGAGCACAGATACGCAGTATTTT. The chain uses TRBV2 and TRBJ2-3; 10 bases are a match to TRBD2. The length of the CDR3 is 16 residues. V dropped 4 bases and J dropped 0; count of bases not matched to a gene: 4. Germline V gene data show CDR1 as SNHLY and CDR2 as FYNNEI.

This rearrangement joins TRBV6-5 to TRBJ1-5, with 7 bases identical to TRBD1. This CDR3 has 15 residues. J gave up 0 bases and V 6 bases, and 5 bases lay outside the gene matches. Germline CDR1 is MNHEY and CDR2 is SVGAGI. The CDR3 reads CASRPGQISNQPQHF. As DNA, the CDR3 is TGTGCCAGCAGACCGGGACAGATTAGCAATCAGCCCCAGCATTTT.

The chain couples TRBV6-6 to TRBJ2-7; 11 bases agree with TRBD2. The CDR3 spans 13 residues. From germline, CDR1 is MNHNY and CDR2 SVGAGI (reference sequence). Trimming removed 8 bases from V and 6 bases from J; junction bases left unmatched: 6. CDR3 DNA sequence: TGTGCCAGCGATACTAGCGGGAGCAGCGAGCAGTACTTC. Translated, it gives CASDTSGSSEQYF.